The 12 T cell receptor beta chains below were found in one sample sequenced in a study of identifying expanded T cells in peripheral blood. Repertoires were generated with immunoSEQ multiplex PCR, while TCRdb's copy carries only in-frame clones and drops some. In the table there are 45,000 to 65,000 clones, about 80% of which are singletons. The sample taken for sequencing was blood. All receptors come from a person aged 18-70 years in good health.

This chain links TRBV5-1 with TRBJ1-2; D perhaps matches TRBD1 (5 bases). V lost 5 bases to trimming and J lost 7 bases, with 18 bases between them. There are 14 residues in the CDR3. CDR1 is SGHRS and CDR2 is YFSETQ in the germline V gene. The CDR3 region is CASRRSREDRGYTF. Here the CDR3 DNA reads TGCGCCAGCAGGAGGAGCAGGGAGGATCGTGGCTACACCTTC. Combining the CDR3 with reference TRBV5-1 and TRBJ1-2 gives the whole variable domain KAGVTQTPRYLIKTRGQQVTLSCSPISGHRSVSWYQQTPGQGLQFLFEYFSETQRNKGNFPGRFSGRQFSNSRSEMNVSTLELGDSALYLCASRRSREDRGYTFGSGTRLTVV.

This clone was picked up a small number of times. CDR3 nucleotides: TGCGCCAGCAGCCAAGAATGGCAGGGAACACCCCTCCACTTT. Protein: CASSQEWQGTPLHF. V gene TRBV4-1 combines with J gene TRBJ1-6, with D possibly being TRBD1 (5 bases). V shed 0 bases and J shed 11 bases, with 11 bases lying between them. The CDR3 loop spans 14 amino acids. Per the germline V gene, CDR1 is MGHRA and CDR2 is YSYEKL.

This rearrangement joins TRBV6-1 to TRBJ2-3, with 12 bases aligning to TRBD2. The junction had 0 bases not matched to a gene; V was cut back by 4 bases and J by 4 bases. Germline values: CDR1 MNHNS, CDR2 SASEGT. CDR3 size: 14 residues. Here the CDR3 reads CASSGLAGADTQYF. The CDR3, as DNA: TGTGCCAGCAGTGGACTAGCGGGAGCAGATACGCAGTATTTT.

The V call is TRBV11-3, the J call TRBJ2-3, with 9 nucleotides matching TRBD2. This CDR3 is 16 amino acids long. CDR1 and CDR2 from the germline V gene are SGHNT and YENEEA. V lost 2 bases and J lost 4; bases outside the gene matches: 7. CDR3 sequence (DNA): TGTGCCAGCAGCTTATACTCGCGGGGGGGGGCAGATACGCAGTATTTT. Translation gives CASSLYSRGGADTQYF.

The chain combines TRBV7-2 with TRBJ1-2, with D perhaps matching TRBD1 (5 bases). V lost 5 bases, J lost 0 bases, and 16 bases lay in between. This CDR3 comprises 16 residues. Germline loops: CDR1 SGHTA, CDR2 FQGNSA. The CDR3 spells CASSKGASEANYGYTF. For the CDR3, the DNA is TGTGCCAGCAGCAAAGGGGCAAGCGAGGCTAACTATGGCTACACCTTC.

This clone was recorded once. The CDR3 region has the DNA TGTGCCACCAGCAGATCATTCTTTGGGGGTAGGAACACCGGGGAGCTGTTTTTT. Translating gives CATSRSFFGGRNTGELFF. This chain links TRBV15 with TRBJ2-2; D possibly uses TRBD1 or TRBD2 (5 bases each). The CDR3 length is 18 residues. From germline, CDR1 is LNHNV and CDR2 YYDKDF (reference sequence). V lost 2 bases and J 1 base, leaving 17 bases between the germline ends.

The J gene is TRBJ2-1, the V gene TRBV6-6; D remains unclear. This CDR3 is 12 amino acids long. The V gene's germline CDR1 is MNHNY and CDR2 SVGAGI (reference sequence). V shed 10 bases and J shed 5 bases, with 12 bases lying between them. CDR3 sequence: CATSADNNEQFF. CDR3 bases: TGTGCCACCTCAGCAGATAACAATGAGCAGTTCTTC.

The CDR3 region is CASRPQVEQYV. The CDR3 DNA sequence: TGTGCCAGCAGGCCCCAGGTCGAGCAGTACGTC. J is TRBJ2-7 and V is TRBV6-6; D unresolved. V lost 6 bases, J lost 6 bases, and 9 bases lay in between. CDR3 length equals 11 residues. Germline CDR1 reads MNHNY; CDR2 reads SVGAGI (reference sequence).

This clone was seen a single time. The chain couples TRBV7-3 to TRBJ2-2; no clear D. CDR1 and CDR2 from the germline V gene are SGHTA and FQGTGA. The CDR3 has 13 amino acids. V lost 5 bases and J lost 4, with 8 bases in between. CDR3 nucleotides: TGTGCCAGCAGCCAGAGTATCACCGGGGAGCTGTTTTTT. Amino acid sequence: CASSQSITGELFF.

The genes are TRBV6-5 and TRBJ2-1; D uncertain. This CDR3 is built from 12 residues. V was shortened by 6 bases and J by 14 bases, with 17 bases between the two germline ends. The germline CDR1 and CDR2 sequences are MNHEY and SVGAGI. The CDR3 loop is CASSPERAVEFF. Written as DNA, the CDR3 is TGTGCCAGCAGCCCAGAGAGAGCAGTGGAGTTCTTC.

This clone was seen repeatedly, ten times or more. J is TRBJ2-1 and V is TRBV11-1; 10 bases map to TRBD2. The germline V gene has CDR1 SGHAT and CDR2 FQDESV (reference sequence). J lost 9 bases, V lost 5 bases, and 7 bases had no gene match. The CDR3 is 14 residues long. The CDR3 here is CASSRAGGPSEQFF. CDR3 bases: TGTGCCAGCAGCCGAGCGGGGGGGCCCTCTGAGCAGTTCTTC.

V is TRBV11-1 and J is TRBJ2-1, with 10 positions matching TRBD2. CDR3 length: 16 amino acids. CDR1 and CDR2 (germline): SGHAT, FQDESV (reference sequence). J was trimmed by 8 bases and V by 0 bases; bases with no gene match: 7. For the CDR3, the DNA is TGTGCCAGCAGCTTAGCCCCCAGCGGGGGGGCCGATGAGCAGTTCTTC. Protein: CASSLAPSGGADEQFF.